This TCR beta chain stems from a study of blood T cell repertoires in COVID-19. Study information: Specimens from acute and convalescent COVID-19 originated in the United States, Italy and Spain. PBMCs, B-cell-depleted T cells, or T cells provided the cDNA or gDNA that made up the material.

Seattle's cohort entered during active infection and was followed longitudinally. Authors' methods: Amplified reference gene primers provided the basis for estimating nucleated cell counts. Assay: immunoSEQ multiplex PCR; the TCRdb copy retains only in-frame clones and omits some. V and J calls and clone size are those listed in that table; D and trimming were worked out from the DNA. The sample has fewer than 300,000 clones, 84% seen once. This TCR came from a human donor with COVID-19, enrolled during active disease. The donor label of this sample is uncertain. Sequenced: peripheral blood.

The CDR3: CASSLRDFQETQYF. In DNA, the CDR3 is TGTGCCAGCAGTCTCCGGGACTTCCAAGAGACCCAGTACTTC. The rearrangement joins TRBV6-2 or TRBV6-3 to TRBJ2-5; D is perhaps TRBD2 (6 bases). The CDR3 has 14 amino acids. CDR1 MNHEY and CDR2 SVGEGT come from the germline V gene. Deletions cut 5 bases from V and 1 base from J, with 11 bases between.